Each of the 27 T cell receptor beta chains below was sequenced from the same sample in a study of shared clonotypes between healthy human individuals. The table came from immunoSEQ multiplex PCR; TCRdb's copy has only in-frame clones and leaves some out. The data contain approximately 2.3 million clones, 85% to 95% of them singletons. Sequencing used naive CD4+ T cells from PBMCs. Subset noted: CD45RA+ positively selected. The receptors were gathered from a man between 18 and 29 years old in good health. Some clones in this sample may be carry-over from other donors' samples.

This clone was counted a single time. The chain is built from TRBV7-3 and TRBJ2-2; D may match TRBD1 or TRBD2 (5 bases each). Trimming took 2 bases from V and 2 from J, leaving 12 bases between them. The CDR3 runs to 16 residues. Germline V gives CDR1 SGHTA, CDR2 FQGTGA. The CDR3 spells CASSLSPGPNTGELFF. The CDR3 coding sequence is TGTGCCAGCAGCTTATCCCCGGGACCCAACACCGGGGAGCTGTTTTTT.

The CDR3 DNA follows: TGCGCCAGCAGCCAGTTAGCGGGAGGGCCAAATGAGCAGTTCTTC. Its protein product is CASSQLAGGPNEQFF. This chain connects TRBV4-3 to TRBJ2-1; 11 bases align to TRBD2. The CDR3 sequence is 15 residues long. J gave up 7 bases and V 3 bases, and 5 bases lay outside the gene matches. Germline CDR1 is LGHNA and CDR2 is YSLEER.

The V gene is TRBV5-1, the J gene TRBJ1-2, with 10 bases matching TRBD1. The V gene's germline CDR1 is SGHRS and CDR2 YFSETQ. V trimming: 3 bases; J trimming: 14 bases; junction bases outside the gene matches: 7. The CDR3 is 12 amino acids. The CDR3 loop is CASSSSPGQGTF. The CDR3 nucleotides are TGCGCCAGCAGCTCTAGCCCGGGACAGGGGACCTTC.

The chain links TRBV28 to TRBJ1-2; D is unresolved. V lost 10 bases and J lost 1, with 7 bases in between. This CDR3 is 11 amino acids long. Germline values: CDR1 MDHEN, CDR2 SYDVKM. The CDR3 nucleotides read TGTGCCACAGCTTTTAACTATGGCTACACCTTC. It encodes CATAFNYGYTF.

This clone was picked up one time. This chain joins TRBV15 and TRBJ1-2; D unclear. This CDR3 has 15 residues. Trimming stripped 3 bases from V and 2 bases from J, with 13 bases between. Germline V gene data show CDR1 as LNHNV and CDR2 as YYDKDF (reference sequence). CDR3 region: CATSRPAGGNYGYTF. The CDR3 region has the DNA TGTGCCACCAGCAGGCCCGCGGGAGGGAACTATGGCTACACCTTC. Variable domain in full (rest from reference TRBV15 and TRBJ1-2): DAMVIQNPRYQVTQFGKPVTLSCSQTLNHNVMYWYQQKSSQAPKLLFHYYDKDFNNEADTPDNFQSRRPNTSFCFLDIRSPGLGDTAMYLCATSRPAGGNYGYTFGSGTRLTVV.

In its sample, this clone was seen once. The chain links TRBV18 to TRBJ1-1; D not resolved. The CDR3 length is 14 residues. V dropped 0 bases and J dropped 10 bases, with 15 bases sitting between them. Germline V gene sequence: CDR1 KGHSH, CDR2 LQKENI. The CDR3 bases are TGTGCCAGCTCACCACCGGGAGTAGATGGTGGAGCTTTCTTT. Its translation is CASSPPGVDGGAFF.

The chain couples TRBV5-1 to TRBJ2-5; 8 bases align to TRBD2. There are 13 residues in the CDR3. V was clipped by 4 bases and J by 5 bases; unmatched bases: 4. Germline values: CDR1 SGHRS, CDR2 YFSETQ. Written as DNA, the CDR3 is TGCGCCAGCAGCCAGCGGGAGTGGGAGACCCAGTACTTC. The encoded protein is CASSQREWETQYF.

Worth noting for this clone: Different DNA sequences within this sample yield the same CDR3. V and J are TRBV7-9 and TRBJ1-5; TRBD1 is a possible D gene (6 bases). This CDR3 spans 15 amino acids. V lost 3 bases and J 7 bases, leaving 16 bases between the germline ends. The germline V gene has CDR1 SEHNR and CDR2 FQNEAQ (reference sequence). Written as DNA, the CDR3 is TGTGCCAGCAGCTTTGGGACCGGGACAATCCAGCCCCAGCATTTT. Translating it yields CASSFGTGTIQPQHF.

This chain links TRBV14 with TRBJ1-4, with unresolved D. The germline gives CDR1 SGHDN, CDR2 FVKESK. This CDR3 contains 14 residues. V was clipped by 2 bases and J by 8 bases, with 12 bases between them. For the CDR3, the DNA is TGTGCCAGCAGCCAAATTCGGGGTTACGAAAAACTGTTTTTT. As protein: CASSQIRGYEKLFF.

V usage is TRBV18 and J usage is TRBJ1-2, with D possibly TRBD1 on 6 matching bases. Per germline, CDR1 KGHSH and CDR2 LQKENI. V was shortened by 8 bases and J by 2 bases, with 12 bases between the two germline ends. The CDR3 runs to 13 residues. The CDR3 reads CASTPTGNYGYTF. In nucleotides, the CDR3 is TGTGCCAGCACCCCGACAGGCAACTATGGCTACACCTTC.

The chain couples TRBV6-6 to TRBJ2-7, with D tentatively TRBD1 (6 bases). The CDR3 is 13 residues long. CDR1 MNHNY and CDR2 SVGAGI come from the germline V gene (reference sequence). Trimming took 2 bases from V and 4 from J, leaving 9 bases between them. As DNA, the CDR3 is TGTGCCAGCAGTTACCAGGGGCAATACGAGCAGTACTTC. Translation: CASSYQGQYEQYF.

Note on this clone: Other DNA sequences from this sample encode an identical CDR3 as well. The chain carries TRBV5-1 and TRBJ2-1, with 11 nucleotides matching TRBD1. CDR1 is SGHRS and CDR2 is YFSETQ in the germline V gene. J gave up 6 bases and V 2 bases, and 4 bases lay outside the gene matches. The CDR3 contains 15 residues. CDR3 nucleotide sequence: TGCGCCAGCAGCTTAGGCGGGACAGGGGGCAATGAGCAGTTCTTC. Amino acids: CASSLGGTGGNEQFF.

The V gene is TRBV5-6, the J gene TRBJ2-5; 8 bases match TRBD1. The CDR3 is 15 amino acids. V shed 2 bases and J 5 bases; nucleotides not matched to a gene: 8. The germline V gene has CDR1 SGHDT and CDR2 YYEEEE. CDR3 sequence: CASSLGQGAGETQYF. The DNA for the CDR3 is TGTGCCAGCAGCTTAGGGCAGGGGGCCGGGGAGACCCAGTACTTC.

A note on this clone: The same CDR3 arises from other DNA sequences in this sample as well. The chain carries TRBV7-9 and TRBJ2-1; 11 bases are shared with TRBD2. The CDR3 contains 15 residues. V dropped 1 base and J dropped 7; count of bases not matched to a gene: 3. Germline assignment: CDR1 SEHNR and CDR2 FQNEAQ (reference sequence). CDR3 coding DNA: TGTGCCAGCAGCTTAGTCCTAGCGGGAGGAAATGAGCAGTTCTTC. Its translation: CASSLVLAGGNEQFF.

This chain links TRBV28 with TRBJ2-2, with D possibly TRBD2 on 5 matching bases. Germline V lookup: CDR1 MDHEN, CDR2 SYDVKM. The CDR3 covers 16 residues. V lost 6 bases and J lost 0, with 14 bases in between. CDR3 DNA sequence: TGTGCCAGCAGCCTCCGGGGAGCGCCGAACACCGGGGAGCTGTTTTTT. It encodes CASSLRGAPNTGELFF. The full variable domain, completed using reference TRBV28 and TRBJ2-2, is DVKVTQSSRYLVKRTGEKVFLECVQDMDHENMFWYRQDPGLGLRLIYFSYDVKMKEKGDIPEGYSVSREKKERFSLILESASTNQTSMYLCASSLRGAPNTGELFFGEGSRLTVL.

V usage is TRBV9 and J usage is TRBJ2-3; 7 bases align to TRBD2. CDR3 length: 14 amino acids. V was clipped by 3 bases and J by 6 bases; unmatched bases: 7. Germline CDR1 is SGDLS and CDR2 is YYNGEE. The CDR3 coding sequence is TGTGCCAGCAGCGCTGCGGGAGTAGTGGATACGCAGTATTTT. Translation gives CASSAAGVVDTQYF.

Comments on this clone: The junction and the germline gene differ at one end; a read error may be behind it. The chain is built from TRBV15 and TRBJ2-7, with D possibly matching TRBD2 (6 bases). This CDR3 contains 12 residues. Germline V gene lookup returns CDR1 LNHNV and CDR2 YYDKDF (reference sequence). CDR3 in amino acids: CATSRDRRDARF. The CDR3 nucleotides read TGTGCCACCAGCAGAGATAGGAGGGACGCGCGATTC.

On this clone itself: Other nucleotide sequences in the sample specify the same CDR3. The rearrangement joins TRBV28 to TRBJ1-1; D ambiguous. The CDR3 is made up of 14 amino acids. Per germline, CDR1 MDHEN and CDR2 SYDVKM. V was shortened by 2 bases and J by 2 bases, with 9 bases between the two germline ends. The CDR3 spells CASSLGTANTEAFF. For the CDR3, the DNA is TGTGCCAGCAGTTTAGGTACAGCCAACACTGAAGCTTTCTTT.

The CDR3 spells CASGSGQETQYF. DNA of the CDR3: TGTGCCTCCGGGTCCGGGCAAGAGACCCAGTACTTC. V usage is TRBV25-1 and J usage is TRBJ2-5; D gene unclear. Trimming pared 11 bases from V and 2 bases from J, leaving 12 bases between. This CDR3 spans 12 amino acids. Germline V gives CDR1 MGHDK, CDR2 SYGVNS. Full variable domain (outside the CDR3, taken from reference TRBV25-1 and TRBJ2-5): EADIYQTPRYLVIGTGKKITLECSQTMGHDKMYWYQQDPGMELHLIHYSYGVNSTEKGDLSSESTVSRIRTEHFPLTLESARPSHTSQYLCASGSGQETQYFGPGTRLLVL.

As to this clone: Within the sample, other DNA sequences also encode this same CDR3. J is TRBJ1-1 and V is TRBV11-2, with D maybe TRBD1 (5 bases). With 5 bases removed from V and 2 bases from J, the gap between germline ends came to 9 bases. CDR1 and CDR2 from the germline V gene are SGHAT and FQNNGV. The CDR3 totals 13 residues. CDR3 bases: TGTGCCAGCAGCACGGGACTAAACACTGAAGCTTTCTTT. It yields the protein CASSTGLNTEAFF.

Here the CDR3 reads CASGLGETQYF. The CDR3 region has the DNA TGTGCCAGTGGATTGGGAGAGACCCAGTACTTC. The chain employs TRBV19 and TRBJ2-5; D unresolved. Germline V CDR1 and CDR2: LNHDA, SQIVND (reference sequence). V shed 8 bases and J shed 4 bases, with 8 bases lying between them. The CDR3 has 11 amino acids.

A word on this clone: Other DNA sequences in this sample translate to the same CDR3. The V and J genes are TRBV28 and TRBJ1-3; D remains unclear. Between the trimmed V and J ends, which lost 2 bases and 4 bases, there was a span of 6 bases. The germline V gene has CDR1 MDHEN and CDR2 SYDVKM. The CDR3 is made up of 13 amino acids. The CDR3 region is CASSLTRGNTIYF. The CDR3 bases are TGTGCCAGCAGTTTAACTAGAGGAAACACCATATATTTT.

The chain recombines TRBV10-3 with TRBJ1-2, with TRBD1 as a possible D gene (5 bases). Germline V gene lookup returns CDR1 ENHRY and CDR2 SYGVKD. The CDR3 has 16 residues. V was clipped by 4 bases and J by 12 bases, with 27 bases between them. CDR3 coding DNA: TGTGCCATCAGTGGGGGTTGGGTGGGGCAGGATCGCCACCACACCTTC. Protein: CAISGGWVGQDRHHTF.

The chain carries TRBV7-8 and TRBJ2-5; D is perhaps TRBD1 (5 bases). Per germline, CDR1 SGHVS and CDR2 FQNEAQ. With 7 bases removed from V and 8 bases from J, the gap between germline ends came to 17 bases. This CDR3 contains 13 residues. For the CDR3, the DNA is TGTGCCAGCATAGATTTGGGTTGGGGCACCCAGTACTTC. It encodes CASIDLGWGTQYF. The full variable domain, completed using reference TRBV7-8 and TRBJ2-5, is GAGVSQSPRYKVAKRGQDVALRCDPISGHVSLFWYQQALGQGPEFLTYFQNEAQLDKSGLPSDRFFAERPEGSVSTLKIQRTQQEDSAVYLCASIDLGWGTQYFGPGTRLLVL.

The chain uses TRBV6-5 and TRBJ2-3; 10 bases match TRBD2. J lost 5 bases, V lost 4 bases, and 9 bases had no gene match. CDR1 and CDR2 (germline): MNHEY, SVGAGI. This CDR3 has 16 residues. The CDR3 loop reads CASSSLSGRRGDTQYF. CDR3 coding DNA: TGTGCCAGCAGTTCGCTTAGCGGGAGGCGCGGAGATACGCAGTATTTT.

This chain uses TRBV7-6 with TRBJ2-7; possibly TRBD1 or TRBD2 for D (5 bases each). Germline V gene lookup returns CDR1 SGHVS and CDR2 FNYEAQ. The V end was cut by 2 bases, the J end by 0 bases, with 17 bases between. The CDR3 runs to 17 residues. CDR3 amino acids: CASSLQSGTRSSYEQYF. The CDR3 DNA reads TGTGCCAGCAGCTTACAATCTGGGACCAGGAGCTCCTACGAGCAGTACTTC.

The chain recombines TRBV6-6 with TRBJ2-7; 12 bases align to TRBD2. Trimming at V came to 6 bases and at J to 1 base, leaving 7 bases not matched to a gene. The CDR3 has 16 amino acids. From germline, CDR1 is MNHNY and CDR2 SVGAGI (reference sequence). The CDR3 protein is CASREGLAGPSYEQYF. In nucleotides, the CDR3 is TGTGCCAGCAGGGAGGGACTAGCGGGTCCTTCCTACGAGCAGTACTTC.